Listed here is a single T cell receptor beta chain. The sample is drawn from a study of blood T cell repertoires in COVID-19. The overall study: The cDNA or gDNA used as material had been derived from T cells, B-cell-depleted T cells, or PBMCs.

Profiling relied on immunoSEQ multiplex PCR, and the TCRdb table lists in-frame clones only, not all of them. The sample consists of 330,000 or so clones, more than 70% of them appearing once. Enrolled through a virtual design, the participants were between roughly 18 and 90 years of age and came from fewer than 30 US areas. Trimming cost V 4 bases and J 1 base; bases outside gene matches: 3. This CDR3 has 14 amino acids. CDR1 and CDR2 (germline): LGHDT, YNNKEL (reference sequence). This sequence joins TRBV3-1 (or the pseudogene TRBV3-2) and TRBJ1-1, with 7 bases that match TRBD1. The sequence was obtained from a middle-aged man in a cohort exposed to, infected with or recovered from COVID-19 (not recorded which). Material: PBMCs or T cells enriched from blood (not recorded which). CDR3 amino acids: CASSPGQPNTEAFF. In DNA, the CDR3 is TGTGCCAGCAGCCCGGGACAGCCGAACACTGAAGCTTTCTTT.